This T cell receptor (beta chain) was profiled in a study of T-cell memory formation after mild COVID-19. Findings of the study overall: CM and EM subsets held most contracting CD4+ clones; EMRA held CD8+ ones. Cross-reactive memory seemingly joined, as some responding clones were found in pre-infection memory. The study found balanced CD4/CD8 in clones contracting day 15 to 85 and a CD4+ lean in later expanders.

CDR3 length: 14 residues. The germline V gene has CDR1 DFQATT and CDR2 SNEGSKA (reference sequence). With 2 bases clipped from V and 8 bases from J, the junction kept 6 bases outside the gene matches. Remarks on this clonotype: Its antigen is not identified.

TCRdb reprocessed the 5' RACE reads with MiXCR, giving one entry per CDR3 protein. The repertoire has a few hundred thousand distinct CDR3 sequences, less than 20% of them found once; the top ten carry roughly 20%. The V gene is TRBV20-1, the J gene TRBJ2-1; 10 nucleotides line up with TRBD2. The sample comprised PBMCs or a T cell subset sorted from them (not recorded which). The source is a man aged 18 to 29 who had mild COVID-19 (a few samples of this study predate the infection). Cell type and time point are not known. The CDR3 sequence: CSARRSGGDDEQFF. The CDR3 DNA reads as TGCAGTGCTAGAAGGAGCGGGGGGGACGATGAGCAGTTCTTC.